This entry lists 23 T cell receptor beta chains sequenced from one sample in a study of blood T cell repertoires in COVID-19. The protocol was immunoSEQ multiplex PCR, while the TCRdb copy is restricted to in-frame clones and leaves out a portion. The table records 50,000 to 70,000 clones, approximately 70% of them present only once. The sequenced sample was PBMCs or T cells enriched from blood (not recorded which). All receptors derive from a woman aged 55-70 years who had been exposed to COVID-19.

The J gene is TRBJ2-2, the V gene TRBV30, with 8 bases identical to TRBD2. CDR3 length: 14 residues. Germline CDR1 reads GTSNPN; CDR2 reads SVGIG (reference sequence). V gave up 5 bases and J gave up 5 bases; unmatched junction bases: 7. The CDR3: CAWQRGLATGELFF. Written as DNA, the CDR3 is TGTGCCTGGCAGCGCGGACTAGCAACCGGGGAGCTGTTTTTT.

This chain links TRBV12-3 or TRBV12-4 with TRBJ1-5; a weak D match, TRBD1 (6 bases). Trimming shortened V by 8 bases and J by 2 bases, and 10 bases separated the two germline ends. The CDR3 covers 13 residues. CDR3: CASSAGGNQPQHF. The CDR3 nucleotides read TGTGCCAGCTCCGCAGGGGGCAATCAGCCCCAGCATTTT.

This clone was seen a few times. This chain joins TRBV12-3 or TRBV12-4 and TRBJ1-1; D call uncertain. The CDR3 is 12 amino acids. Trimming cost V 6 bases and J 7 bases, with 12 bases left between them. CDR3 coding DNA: TGTGCCAGCAGCACGGGGATTAATGAAGCTTTCTTT. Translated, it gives CASSTGINEAFF.

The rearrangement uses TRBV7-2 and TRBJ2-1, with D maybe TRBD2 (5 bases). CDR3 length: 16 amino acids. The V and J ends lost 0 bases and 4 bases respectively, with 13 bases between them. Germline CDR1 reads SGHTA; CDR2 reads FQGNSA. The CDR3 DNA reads TGTGCCAGCAGCTTAGCGATGGGTCCGGGATACAATGAGCAGTTCTTC. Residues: CASSLAMGPGYNEQFF.

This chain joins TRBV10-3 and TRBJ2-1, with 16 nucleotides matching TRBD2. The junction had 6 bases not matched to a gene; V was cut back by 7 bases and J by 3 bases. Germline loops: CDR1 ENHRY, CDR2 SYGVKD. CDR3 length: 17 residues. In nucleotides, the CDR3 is TGTGCCATCACTGGGACTAGCGGGAGGGGAGTCTACAATGAGCAGTTCTTC. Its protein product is CAITGTSGRGVYNEQFF.

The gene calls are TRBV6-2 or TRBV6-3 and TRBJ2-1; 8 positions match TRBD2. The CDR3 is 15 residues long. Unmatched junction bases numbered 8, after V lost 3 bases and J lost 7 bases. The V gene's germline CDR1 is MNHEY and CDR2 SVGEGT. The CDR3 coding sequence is TGTGCCAGCAGTTATAGAGCGGGAGTTGGAAATGAGCAGTTCTTC. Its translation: CASSYRAGVGNEQFF.

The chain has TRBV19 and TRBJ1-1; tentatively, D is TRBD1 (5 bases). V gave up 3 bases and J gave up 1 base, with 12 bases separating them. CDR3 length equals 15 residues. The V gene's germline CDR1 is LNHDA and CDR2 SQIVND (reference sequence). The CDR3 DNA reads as TGTGCCAGTAGTATCAGGGAATTGGGGAACACTGAAGCTTTCTTT. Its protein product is CASSIRELGNTEAFF.

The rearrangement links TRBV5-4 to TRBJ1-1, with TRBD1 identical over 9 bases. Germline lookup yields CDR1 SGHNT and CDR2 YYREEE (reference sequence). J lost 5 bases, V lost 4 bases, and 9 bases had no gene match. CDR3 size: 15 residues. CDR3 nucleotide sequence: TGTGCCAGCAGCGCACAGAAGACAGGGGGAACTGAAGCTTTCTTT. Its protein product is CASSAQKTGGTEAFF.

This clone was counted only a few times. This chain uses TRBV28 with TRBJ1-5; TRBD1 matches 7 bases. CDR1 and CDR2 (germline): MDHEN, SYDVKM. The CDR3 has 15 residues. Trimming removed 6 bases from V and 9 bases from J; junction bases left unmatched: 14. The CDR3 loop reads CASSLPGDSLGPQHF. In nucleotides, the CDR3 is TGTGCCAGCAGCCTCCCCGGGGACAGTTTGGGGCCCCAGCATTTT.

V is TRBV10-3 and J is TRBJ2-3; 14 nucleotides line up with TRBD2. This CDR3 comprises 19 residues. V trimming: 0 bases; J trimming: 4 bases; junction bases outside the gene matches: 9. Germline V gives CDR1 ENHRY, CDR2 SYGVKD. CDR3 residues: CAISESRGLAGVGSDTQYF. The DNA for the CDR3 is TGTGCCATCAGTGAGTCCCGGGGACTAGCGGGAGTCGGGTCAGATACGCAGTATTTT.

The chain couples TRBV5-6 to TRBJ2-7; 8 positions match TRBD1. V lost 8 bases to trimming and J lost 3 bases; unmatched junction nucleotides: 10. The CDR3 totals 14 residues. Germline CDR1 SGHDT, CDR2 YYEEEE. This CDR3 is CASSFQGAHYEQYF. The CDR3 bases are TGTGCCAGTTCCTTCCAGGGGGCCCACTACGAGCAGTACTTC.

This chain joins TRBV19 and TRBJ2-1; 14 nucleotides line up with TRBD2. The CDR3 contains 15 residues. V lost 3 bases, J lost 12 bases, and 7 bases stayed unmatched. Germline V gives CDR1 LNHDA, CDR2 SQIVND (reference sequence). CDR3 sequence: CASSITGTSGRSQFF. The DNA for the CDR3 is TGTGCCAGTAGTATTACCGGGACTAGCGGGAGATCGCAGTTCTTC.

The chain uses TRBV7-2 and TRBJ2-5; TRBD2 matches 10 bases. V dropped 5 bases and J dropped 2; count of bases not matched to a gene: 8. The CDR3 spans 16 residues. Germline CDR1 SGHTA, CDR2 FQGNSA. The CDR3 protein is CASSPASGGGQETQYF. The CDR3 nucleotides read TGTGCCAGCAGCCCCGCGAGCGGGGGGGGACAAGAGACCCAGTACTTC.

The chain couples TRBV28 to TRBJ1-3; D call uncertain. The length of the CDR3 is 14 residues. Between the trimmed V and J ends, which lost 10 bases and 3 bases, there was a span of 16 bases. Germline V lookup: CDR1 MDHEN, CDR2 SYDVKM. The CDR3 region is CATNPALVGNTIYF. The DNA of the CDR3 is TGTGCCACCAACCCGGCGCTAGTTGGAAACACCATATATTTT.

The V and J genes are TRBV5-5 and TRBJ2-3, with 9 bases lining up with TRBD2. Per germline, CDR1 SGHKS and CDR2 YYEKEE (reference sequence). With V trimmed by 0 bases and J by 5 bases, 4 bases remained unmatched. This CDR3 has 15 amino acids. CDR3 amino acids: CASSLAGLALDTQYF. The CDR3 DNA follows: TGTGCCAGCAGCTTGGCTGGACTAGCGTTAGATACGCAGTATTTT.

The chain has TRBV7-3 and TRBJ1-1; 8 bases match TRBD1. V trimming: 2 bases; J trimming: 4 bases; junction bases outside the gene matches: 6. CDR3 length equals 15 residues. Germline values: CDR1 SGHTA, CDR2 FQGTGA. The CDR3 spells CASSLQGARVTEAFF. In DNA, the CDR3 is TGTGCCAGCAGCTTACAGGGGGCGCGGGTCACTGAAGCTTTCTTT.

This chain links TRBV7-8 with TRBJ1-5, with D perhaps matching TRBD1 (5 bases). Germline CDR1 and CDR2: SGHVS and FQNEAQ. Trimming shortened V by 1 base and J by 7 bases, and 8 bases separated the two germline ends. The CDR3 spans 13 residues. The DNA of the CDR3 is TGTGCCAGCAGCTTAGGGTGGGGCCAGCCCCAGCATTTT. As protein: CASSLGWGQPQHF.

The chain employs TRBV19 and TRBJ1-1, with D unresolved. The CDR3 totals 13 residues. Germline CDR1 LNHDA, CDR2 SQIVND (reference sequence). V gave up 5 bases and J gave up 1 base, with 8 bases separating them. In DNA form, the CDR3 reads TGTGCCAGTAGTGGCACAGAGAACACTGAAGCTTTCTTT. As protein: CASSGTENTEAFF.

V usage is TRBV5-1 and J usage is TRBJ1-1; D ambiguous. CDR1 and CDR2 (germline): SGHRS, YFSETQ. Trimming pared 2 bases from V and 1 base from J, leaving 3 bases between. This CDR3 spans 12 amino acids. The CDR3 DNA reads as TGCGCCAGCAGCTTACAGAACACTGAAGCTTTCTTT. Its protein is CASSLQNTEAFF.

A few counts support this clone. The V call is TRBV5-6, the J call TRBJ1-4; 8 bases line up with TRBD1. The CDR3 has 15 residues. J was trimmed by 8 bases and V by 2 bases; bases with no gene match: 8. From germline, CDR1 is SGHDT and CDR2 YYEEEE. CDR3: CASSLYWTGQEKLFF. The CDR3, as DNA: TGTGCCAGCAGCTTATACTGGACAGGGCAGGAAAAACTGTTTTTT.

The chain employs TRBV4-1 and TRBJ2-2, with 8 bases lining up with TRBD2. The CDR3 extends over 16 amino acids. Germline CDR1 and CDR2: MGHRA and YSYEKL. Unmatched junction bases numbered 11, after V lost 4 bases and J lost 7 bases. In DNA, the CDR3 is TGCGCCAGCAGCCCTACACGGGGGGGTACCGTCGGGGAGCTGTTTTTT. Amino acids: CASSPTRGGTVGELFF.

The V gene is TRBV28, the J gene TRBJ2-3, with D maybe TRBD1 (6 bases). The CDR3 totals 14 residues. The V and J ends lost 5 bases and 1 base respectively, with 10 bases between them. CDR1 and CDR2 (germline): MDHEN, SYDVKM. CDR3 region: CASSREGGTDTQYF. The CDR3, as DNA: TGTGCCAGCAGTCGAGAGGGGGGCACAGATACGCAGTATTTT.

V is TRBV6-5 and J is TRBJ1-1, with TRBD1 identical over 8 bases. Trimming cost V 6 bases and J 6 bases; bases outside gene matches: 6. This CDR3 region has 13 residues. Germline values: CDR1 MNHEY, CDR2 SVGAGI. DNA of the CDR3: TGTGCCAGCAGGAACAGGGGGAAATCTGAAGCTTTCTTT. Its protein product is CASRNRGKSEAFF.